This T cell receptor (beta chain) was profiled in a study of cytomegalovirus exposure and HLA in healthy donors. PCR primers comprised 60 Vbeta and 13 Jbeta primers. The method was immunoSEQ multiplex PCR; TCRdb's version includes in-frame clones alone and lacks a portion of them. Seen in this sample are just under 60,000 clones; the ten most common clones hold 3.5% to 4.5%. CDR1 is LGHNA, CDR2 YSLEER, per germline. The CDR3 covers 17 residues. Trimming took 4 bases from V and 6 from J; bases not matched to a gene: 15. Sequencing was done on a sample of PBMCs. The receptor's source is a male donor in good health and CMV-seronegative. The rearrangement joins TRBV4-3 to TRBJ2-7; 10 bases are shared with TRBD2. The CDR3 is CASSPRGRTSGLPEQYF. DNA of the CDR3: TGCGCCAGCAGCCCGAGAGGTAGGACTAGCGGTTTACCCGAGCAGTACTTC.